A single sample gave rise to the 6 T cell receptor beta chains below, sequenced in a study of tumor-infiltrating lymphocytes in oesophageal squamous cell carcinoma. TCRdb called the PCR reads again in MiXCR, with one record for every CDR3 protein. Among 23,000 or so distinct CDR3 sequences listed, about two fifths were seen once. Sequenced: esophageal tumor tissue. These receptors came from a male donor with esophageal squamous cell carcinoma.

Many counts were recorded for this clonotype. The chain combines TRBV7-2 with TRBJ2-3; TRBD1 aligns across 8 bases. Trimming removed 5 bases from V and 14 bases from J; junction bases left unmatched: 24. Germline CDR1 and CDR2: SGHTA and FQGNSA. The CDR3 consists of 17 residues. The CDR3 loop reads CASSADPGGARTGELYF. For the CDR3, the DNA is TGTGCCAGCAGCGCCGATCCAGGGGGCGCAAGAACCGGGGAGCTGTATTTT.

The genes are TRBV27 and TRBJ2-5; no definite D call. Germline CDR1 MNHEY, CDR2 SMNVEV (reference sequence). V shed 5 bases and J shed 5 bases, with 12 bases lying between them. The CDR3 runs 13 residues. The CDR3 reads CASSPRFHETQYF. As DNA, the CDR3 is TGTGCCAGCAGTCCAAGGTTCCATGAGACCCAGTACTTC.

This clonotype was seen a handful of times. The chain combines TRBV7-8 with TRBJ1-1; weak D call: TRBD1 (5 bases). Germline CDR1 reads SGHVS; CDR2 reads FQNEAQ. This CDR3 has 15 residues. The V gene lost 5 bases and the J gene lost 5 bases, with 18 bases spanning the gap. CDR3 sequence (DNA): TGTGCCAGCAGCCCATTCCAGGGTAGTGGAACTGAAGCTTTCTTT. This translates into CASSPFQGSGTEAFF. The full variable domain, rest sourced from reference TRBV7-8 and TRBJ1-1, is GAGVSQSPRYKVAKRGQDVALRCDPISGHVSLFWYQQALGQGPEFLTYFQNEAQLDKSGLPSDRFFAERPEGSVSTLKIQRTQQEDSAVYLCASSPFQGSGTEAFFGQGTRLTVV.

This clonotype was recorded at least ten times. V gene TRBV10-3 combines with J gene TRBJ1-2, with no clear D. This CDR3 spans 11 amino acids. V lost 10 bases and J 5 bases, leaving 11 bases between the germline ends. Per the germline V gene, CDR1 is ENHRY and CDR2 is SYGVKD. The CDR3 reads CATLGLYGYTF. The CDR3 DNA reads as TGTGCCACCTTGGGCCTTTATGGCTACACCTTC.

Turning to this clonotype: A read error is possible here, since a much larger clone lies one base away. The CDR3 is CASRKGGGRADTQYF. In DNA form, the CDR3 reads TGCGCCAGCAGGAAGGGCGGGGGTAGGGCAGATACGCAGTATTTT. The rearrangement links TRBV5-1 to TRBJ2-3, with TRBD2 identical over 7 bases. The CDR3 sequence is 15 residues long. Trimming took 5 bases from V and 4 from J; bases not matched to a gene: 10. CDR1 and CDR2 (germline): SGHRS, YFSETQ.

The chain recombines TRBV5-3 with TRBJ1-6, with D possibly matching TRBD1 (6 bases). TRBV5-3 is known as an ORF, though its function is uncertain. The V end was cut by 8 bases, the J end by 14 bases, with 17 bases between. The CDR3 runs to 12 residues. The CDR3 region has the DNA TGTGCCAGCAGCCAGGACAGTACAACCCTCCACTTT. It yields the protein CASSQDSTTLHF.